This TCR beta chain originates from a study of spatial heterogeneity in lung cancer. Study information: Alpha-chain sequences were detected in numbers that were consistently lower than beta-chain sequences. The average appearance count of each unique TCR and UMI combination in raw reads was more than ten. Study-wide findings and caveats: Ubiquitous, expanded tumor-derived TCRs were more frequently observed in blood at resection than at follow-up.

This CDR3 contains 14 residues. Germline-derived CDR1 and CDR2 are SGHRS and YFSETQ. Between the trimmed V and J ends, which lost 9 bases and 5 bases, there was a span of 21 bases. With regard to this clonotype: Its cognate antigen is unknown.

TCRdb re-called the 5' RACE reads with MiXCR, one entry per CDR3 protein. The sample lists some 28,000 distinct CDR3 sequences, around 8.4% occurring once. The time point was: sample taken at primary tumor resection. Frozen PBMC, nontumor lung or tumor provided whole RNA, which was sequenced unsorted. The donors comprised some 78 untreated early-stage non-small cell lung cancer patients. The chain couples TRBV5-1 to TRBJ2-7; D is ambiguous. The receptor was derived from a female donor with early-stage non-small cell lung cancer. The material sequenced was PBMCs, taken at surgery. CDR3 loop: CAIPPGFSPHEQYF. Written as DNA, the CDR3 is TGCGCCATCCCACCAGGATTCTCCCCCCACGAGCAGTACTTC.